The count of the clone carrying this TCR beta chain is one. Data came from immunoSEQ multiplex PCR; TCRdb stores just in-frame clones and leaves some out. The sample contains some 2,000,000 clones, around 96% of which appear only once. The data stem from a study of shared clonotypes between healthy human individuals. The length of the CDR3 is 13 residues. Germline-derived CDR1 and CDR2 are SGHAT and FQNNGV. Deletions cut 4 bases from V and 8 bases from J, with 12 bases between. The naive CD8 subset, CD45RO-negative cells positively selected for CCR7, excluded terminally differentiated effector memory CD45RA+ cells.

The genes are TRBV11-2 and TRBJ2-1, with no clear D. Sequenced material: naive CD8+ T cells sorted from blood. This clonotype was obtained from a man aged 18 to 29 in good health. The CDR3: CASSSVGGYEQFF. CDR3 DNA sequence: TGTGCCAGCAGCTCCGTTGGCGGCTATGAGCAGTTCTTC.